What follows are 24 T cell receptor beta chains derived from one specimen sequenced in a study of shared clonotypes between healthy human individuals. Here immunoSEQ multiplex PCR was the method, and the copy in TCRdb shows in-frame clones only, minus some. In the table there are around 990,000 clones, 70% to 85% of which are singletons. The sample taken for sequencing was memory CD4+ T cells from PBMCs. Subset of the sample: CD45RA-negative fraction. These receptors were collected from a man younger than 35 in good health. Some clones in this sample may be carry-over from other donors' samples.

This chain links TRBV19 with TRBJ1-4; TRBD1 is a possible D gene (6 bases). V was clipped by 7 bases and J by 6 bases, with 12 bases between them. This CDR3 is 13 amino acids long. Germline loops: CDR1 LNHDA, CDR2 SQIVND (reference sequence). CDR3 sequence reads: CASNGGGDEKLFF. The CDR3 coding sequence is TGTGCCAGTAACGGGGGCGGAGATGAAAAACTGTTTTTT.

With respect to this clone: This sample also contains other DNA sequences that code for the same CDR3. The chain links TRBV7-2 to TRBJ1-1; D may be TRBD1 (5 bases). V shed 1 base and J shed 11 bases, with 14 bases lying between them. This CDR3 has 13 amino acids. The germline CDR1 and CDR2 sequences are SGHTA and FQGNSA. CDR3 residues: CASSLVRGGEAFF. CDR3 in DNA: TGTGCCAGCAGCTTAGTTAGGGGCGGGGAGGCTTTCTTT.

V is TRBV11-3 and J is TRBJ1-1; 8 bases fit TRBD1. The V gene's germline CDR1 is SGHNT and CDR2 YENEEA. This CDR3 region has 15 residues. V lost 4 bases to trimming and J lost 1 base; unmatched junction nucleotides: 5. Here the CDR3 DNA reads TGTGCCAGCAGCTCCTCCGGGACAGGGAACACTGAAGCTTTCTTT. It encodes CASSSSGTGNTEAFF.

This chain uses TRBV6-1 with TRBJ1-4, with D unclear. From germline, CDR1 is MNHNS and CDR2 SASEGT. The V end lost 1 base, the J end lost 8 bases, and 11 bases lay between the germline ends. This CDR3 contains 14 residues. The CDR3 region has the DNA TGTGCCAGCAGTGAAGATGCACGACCGGAAAAACTGTTTTTT. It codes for CASSEDARPEKLFF.

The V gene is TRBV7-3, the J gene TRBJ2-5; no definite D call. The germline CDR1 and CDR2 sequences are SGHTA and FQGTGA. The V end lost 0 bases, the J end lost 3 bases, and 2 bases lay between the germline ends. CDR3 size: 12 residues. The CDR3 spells CASSLTEETQYF. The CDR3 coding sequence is TGTGCCAGCAGCTTAACGGAAGAGACCCAGTACTTC.

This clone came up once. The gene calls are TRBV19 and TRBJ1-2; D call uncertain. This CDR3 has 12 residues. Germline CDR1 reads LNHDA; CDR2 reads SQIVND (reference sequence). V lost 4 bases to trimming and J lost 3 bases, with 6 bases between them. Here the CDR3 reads CASSRGHYGYTF. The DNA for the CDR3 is TGTGCCAGTAGTAGGGGTCACTATGGCTACACCTTC. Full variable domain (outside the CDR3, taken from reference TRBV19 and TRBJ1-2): DGGITQSPKYLFRKEGQNVTLSCEQNLNHDAMYWYRQDPGQGLRLIYYSQIVNDFQKGDIAEGYSVSREKKESFPLTVTSAQKNPTAFYLCASSRGHYGYTFGSGTRLTVV.

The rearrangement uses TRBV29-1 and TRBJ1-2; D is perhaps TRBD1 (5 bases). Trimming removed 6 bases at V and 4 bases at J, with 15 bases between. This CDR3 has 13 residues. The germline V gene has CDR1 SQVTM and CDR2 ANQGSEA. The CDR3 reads CSVLKSGSYGYTF. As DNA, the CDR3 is TGCAGCGTCCTTAAATCAGGGTCCTATGGCTACACCTTC.

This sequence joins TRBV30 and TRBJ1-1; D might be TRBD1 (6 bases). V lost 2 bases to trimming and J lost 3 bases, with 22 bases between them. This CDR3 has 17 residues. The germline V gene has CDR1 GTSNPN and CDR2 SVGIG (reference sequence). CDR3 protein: CAWSSPPVGAGDTEAFF. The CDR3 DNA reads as TGTGCCTGGAGTAGCCCGCCAGTGGGGGCTGGGGACACTGAAGCTTTCTTT.

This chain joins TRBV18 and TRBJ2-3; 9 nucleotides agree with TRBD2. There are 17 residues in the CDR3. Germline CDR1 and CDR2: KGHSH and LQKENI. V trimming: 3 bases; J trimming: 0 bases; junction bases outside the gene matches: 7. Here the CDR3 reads CASSPLVAGASTDTQYF. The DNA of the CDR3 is TGTGCCAGCTCACCCCTCGTAGCGGGAGCTAGCACAGATACGCAGTATTTT.

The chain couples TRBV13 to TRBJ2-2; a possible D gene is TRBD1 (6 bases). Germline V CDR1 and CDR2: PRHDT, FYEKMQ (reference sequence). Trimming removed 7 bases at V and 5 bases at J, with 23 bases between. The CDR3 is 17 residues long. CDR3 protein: CASNPIAGRGGTGELFF. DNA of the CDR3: TGTGCCAGCAACCCAATCGCGGGCAGGGGCGGAACCGGGGAGCTGTTTTTT.

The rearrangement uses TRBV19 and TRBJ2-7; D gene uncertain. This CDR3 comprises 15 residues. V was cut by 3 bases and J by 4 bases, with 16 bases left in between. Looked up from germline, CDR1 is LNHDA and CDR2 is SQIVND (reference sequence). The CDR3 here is CASSMARGTLYEQYF. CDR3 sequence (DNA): TGTGCCAGTAGTATGGCGCGTGGCACCCTTTACGAGCAGTACTTC.

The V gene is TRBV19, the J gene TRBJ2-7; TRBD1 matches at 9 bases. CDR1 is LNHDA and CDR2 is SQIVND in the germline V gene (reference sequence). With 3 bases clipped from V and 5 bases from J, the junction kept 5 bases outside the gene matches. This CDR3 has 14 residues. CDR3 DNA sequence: TGTGCCAGTAGTATTAGGGACAGGGACGACGAGCAGTACTTC. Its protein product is CASSIRDRDDEQYF.

The DNA of the CDR3 is TGCGCCAGCAGCTCCGGACAGAACCAAGCTTTCTTT. Its protein is CASSSGQNQAFF. V is TRBV5-1 and J is TRBJ1-1; a possible D gene is TRBD1 (6 bases). Trimming stripped 3 bases from V and 9 bases from J, with 12 bases between. This CDR3 is 12 amino acids long. The germline gives CDR1 SGHRS, CDR2 YFSETQ.

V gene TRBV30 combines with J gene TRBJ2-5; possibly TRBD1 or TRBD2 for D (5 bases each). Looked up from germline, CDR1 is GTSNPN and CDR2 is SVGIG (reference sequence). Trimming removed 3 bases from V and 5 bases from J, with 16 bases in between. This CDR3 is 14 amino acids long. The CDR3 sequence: CAWRNPGGRETQYF. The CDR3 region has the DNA TGTGCCTGGAGGAACCCTGGGGGTCGGGAGACCCAGTACTTC.

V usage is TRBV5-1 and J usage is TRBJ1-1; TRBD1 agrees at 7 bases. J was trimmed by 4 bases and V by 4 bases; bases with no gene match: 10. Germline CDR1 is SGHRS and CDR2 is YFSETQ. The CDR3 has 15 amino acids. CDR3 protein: CASSAKTGEGTEAFF. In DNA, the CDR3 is TGCGCCAGCAGCGCTAAAACAGGGGAGGGCACTGAAGCTTTCTTT. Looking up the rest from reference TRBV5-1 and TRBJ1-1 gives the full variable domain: KAGVTQTPRYLIKTRGQQVTLSCSPISGHRSVSWYQQTPGQGLQFLFEYFSETQRNKGNFPGRFSGRQFSNSRSEMNVSTLELGDSALYLCASSAKTGEGTEAFFGQGTRLTVV.

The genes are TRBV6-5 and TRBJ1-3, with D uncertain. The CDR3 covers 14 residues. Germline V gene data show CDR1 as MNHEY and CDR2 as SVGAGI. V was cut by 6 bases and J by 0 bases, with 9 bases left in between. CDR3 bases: TGTGCCAGCAGGCCCCAGAGCTCTGGAAACACCATATATTTT. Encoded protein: CASRPQSSGNTIYF.

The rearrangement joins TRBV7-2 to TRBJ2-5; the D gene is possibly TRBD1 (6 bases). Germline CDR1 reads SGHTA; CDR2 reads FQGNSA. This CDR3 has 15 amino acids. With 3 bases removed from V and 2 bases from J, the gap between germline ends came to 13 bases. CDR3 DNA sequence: TGTGCCAGCAGCTTGTTACAGGGACCTCAAGAGACCCAGTACTTC. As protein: CASSLLQGPQETQYF.

The CDR3 DNA sequence: TGTGCCAGCAGTCCCCGACAGTTTCGCTACACCTTC. Translation: CASSPRQFRYTF. The chain joins TRBV28 to TRBJ1-2; a possible D gene is TRBD1 (5 bases). CDR1 and CDR2 from the germline V gene are MDHEN and SYDVKM. The V and J ends lost 5 bases and 9 bases respectively, with 13 bases between them. This CDR3 is built from 12 residues.

The DNA of the CDR3 is TGTGCCATCAGTGACGTCTGGGCTAGCGGGAGTGAGACCCAGTACTTC. This sequence encodes CAISDVWASGSETQYF. The chain uses TRBV10-3 and TRBJ2-5, with 10 nucleotides matching TRBD2. Germline loops: CDR1 ENHRY, CDR2 SYGVKD. CDR3 length: 16 residues. Germline trimming cut 3 bases from V and 5 bases from J; bases unmatched to any gene: 9.

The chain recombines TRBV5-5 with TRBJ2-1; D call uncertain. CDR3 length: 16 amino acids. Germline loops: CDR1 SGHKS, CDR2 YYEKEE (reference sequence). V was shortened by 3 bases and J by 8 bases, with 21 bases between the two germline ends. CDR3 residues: CASSSGRTLTPDEQFF. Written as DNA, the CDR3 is TGTGCCAGCAGCTCCGGACGAACCCTTACCCCTGATGAGCAGTTCTTC.

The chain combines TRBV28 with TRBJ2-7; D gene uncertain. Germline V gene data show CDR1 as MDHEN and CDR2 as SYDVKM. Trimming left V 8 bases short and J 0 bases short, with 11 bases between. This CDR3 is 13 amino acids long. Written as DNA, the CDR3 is TGTGCCAGCCGGGTACCTAGCTCCTACGAGCAGTACTTC. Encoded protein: CASRVPSSYEQYF.

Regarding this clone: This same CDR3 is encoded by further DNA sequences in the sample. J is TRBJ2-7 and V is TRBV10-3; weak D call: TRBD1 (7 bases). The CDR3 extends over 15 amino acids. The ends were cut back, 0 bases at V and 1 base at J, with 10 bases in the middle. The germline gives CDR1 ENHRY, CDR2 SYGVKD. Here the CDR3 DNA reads TGTGCCATCAGTGAGTCACAGGGGAGGTCCTACGAGCAGTACTTC. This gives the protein CAISESQGRSYEQYF.

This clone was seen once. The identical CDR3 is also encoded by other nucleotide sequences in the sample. The CDR3 sequence: CASSLGAGYEQYF. The CDR3, as DNA: TGTGCCAGCAGCTTAGGGGCGGGCTACGAGCAGTACTTC. J is TRBJ2-7 and V is TRBV7-2, with D possibly TRBD2 on 5 matching bases. Germline CDR1 reads SGHTA; CDR2 reads FQGNSA. The CDR3 runs to 13 residues. The V and J ends lost 1 base and 3 bases respectively, with 7 bases between them.

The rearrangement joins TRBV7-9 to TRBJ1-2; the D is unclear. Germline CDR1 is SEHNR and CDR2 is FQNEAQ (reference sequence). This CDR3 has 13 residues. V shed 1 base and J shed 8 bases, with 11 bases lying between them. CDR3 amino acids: CASSLGLGSGYTF. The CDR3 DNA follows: TGTGCCAGCAGCTTAGGGTTGGGTTCAGGCTACACCTTC.